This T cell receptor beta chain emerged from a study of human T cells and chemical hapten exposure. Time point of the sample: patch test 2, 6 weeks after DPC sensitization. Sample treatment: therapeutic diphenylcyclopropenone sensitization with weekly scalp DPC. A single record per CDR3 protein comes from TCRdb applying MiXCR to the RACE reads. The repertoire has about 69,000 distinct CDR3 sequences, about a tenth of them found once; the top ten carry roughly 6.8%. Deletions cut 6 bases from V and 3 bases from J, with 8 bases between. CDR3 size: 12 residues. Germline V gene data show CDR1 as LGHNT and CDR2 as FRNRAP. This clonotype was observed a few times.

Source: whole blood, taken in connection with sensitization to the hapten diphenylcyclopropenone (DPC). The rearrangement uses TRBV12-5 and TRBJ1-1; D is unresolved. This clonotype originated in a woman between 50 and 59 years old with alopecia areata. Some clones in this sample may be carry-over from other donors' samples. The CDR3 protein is CASGLVYTEAFF. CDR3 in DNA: TGTGCTAGTGGCCTCGTATACACTGAAGCTTTCTTT.